The next 10 T cell receptor beta chains were all read from a single sample in a study of blood T cell repertoires in COVID-19. Profiling relied on immunoSEQ multiplex PCR, and the TCRdb table lists in-frame clones only, not all of them. The sample carries over 70,000 clones, approximately 81% recorded once. What was sequenced was peripheral blood. Receptors were obtained from a man aged 55 to 70 with COVID-19, enrolled during active disease.

The chain uses TRBV3-1 (or the pseudogene TRBV3-2) and TRBJ2-5; tentative D call: TRBD1 (7 bases). Germline assignment: CDR1 LGHDT and CDR2 YNNKEL (reference sequence). The CDR3 totals 14 residues. V was cut by 5 bases and J by 4 bases, with 14 bases left in between. CDR3 sequence reads: CASSARGVRETQYF. CDR3 sequence (DNA): TGTGCCAGCAGCGCCAGGGGGGTTCGAGAGACCCAGTACTTC.

The J gene is TRBJ1-1, the V gene TRBV19, with D tentatively TRBD1 (5 bases). Trimming stripped 3 bases from V and 3 bases from J, with 17 bases between. In germline, CDR1 is LNHDA, CDR2 SQIVND (reference sequence). CDR3 size: 16 residues. The CDR3 bases are TGTGCCAGTAGTATCGGGGGACTCTATCTATACACTGAAGCTTTCTTT. Translated, it gives CASSIGGLYLYTEAFF.

The rearrangement links TRBV28 to TRBJ1-3, with 7 bases lining up with TRBD1. This CDR3 contains 15 residues. The germline gives CDR1 MDHEN, CDR2 SYDVKM. V lost 0 bases and J lost 2; bases outside the gene matches: 1. In nucleotides, the CDR3 is TGTGCCAGCAGTTTATGGCAGGGGGCTGGAAACACCATATATTTT. Translation: CASSLWQGAGNTIYF.

This chain joins TRBV19 and TRBJ1-1; 8 positions match TRBD1. J gave up 1 base and V 9 bases, and 10 bases lay outside the gene matches. Germline V CDR1 and CDR2: LNHDA, SQIVND (reference sequence). This CDR3 is built from 15 residues. As DNA, the CDR3 is TGTGCCAGCAATCCCCCTGGACAGGGGAACACTGAAGCTTTCTTT. It specifies CASNPPGQGNTEAFF.

As concerns this clone: Other DNA sequences from this sample encode an identical CDR3 as well. V usage is TRBV5-1 and J usage is TRBJ2-7; tentative D call: TRBD1 (5 bases). Trimming shortened V by 3 bases and J by 7 bases, and 14 bases separated the two germline ends. CDR1 is SGHRS, CDR2 YFSETQ, per germline. The CDR3 totals 13 residues. This chain's CDR3 is CASSSQGLREQYF. For the CDR3, the DNA is TGCGCCAGCAGCTCGCAGGGATTACGGGAGCAGTACTTC.

The rearrangement links TRBV5-1 to TRBJ2-1; 8 nucleotides match TRBD2. CDR3 length: 14 amino acids. Germline V gives CDR1 SGHRS, CDR2 YFSETQ. With 5 bases clipped from V and 5 bases from J, the junction kept 6 bases outside the gene matches. CDR3: CASSEGLDNNEQFF. CDR3 nucleotide sequence: TGCGCCAGCAGTGAGGGACTAGATAACAATGAGCAGTTCTTC.

V is TRBV9 and J is TRBJ2-3, with D uncertain. From germline, CDR1 is SGDLS and CDR2 YYNGEE. The CDR3 consists of 14 residues. V was cut by 1 base and J by 2 bases, with 8 bases left in between. CDR3 coding DNA: TGTGCCAGCAGCGTAAATGGAGACACAGATACGCAGTATTTT. Amino acids: CASSVNGDTDTQYF.

J is TRBJ2-1 and V is TRBV7-7; tentative D call: TRBD2 (6 bases). The CDR3 is 15 amino acids. Trimming took 1 base from V and 7 from J, leaving 14 bases between them. The germline CDR1 and CDR2 sequences are SSHAT and FNYEAQ (reference sequence). The CDR3 nucleotides read TGTGCCAGCAGCTTAGGACTAGTGGGAAATAATGAGCAGTTCTTC. This codes for CASSLGLVGNNEQFF.

The J gene is TRBJ2-2, the V gene TRBV15; 8 nucleotides agree with TRBD2. The germline V gene has CDR1 LNHNV and CDR2 YYDKDF (reference sequence). V dropped 5 bases and J dropped 6; count of bases not matched to a gene: 2. The CDR3 length is 13 residues. CDR3 protein: CATSPGGPGELFF. The CDR3 DNA is TGTGCCACCAGCCCGGGGGGGCCCGGGGAGCTGTTTTTT.

This chain connects TRBV5-3 to TRBJ1-2, with D uncertain. TRBV5-3 is reported as an ORF; its role is uncertain. Trimming removed 4 bases at V and 0 bases at J, with 13 bases between. There are 15 residues in the CDR3. DNA of the CDR3: TGTGCCAGAAGCCAAAACAGAAAAGCTAACTATGGCTACACCTTC. Translation: CARSQNRKANYGYTF.